The rows below give T cell receptor beta chains drawn from one sample of a study of cytomegalovirus exposure and HLA in healthy donors. Sequencing was performed with immunoSEQ multiplex PCR; in TCRdb, only in-frame clones are kept and a portion is missing. Among 100,000 to 140,000 clones listed, 82% were seen once. Sequencing was performed on PBMCs. The receptors shown here come from a man aged 25-40 years in good health and CMV-seropositive. CDR3s include the opening cysteine and the closing phenylalanine or tryptophan. Clone sizes are given selectively: once, few, many, or a class where the clone is expanded.

>-|TRBJ1-1|TRBV18
CASSSEQGARTEAFF
>-|TRBJ1-2|TRBV18
CASSLQRNYGYTF
>-|TRBJ1-1|TRBV19
CASSAPGGRRGNTEAFF
>-|TRBJ2-1|TRBV7-3
CASSSSGTSGPVIYNEQFF
>-|TRBJ2-2|TRBV5-6
CASSLAGSANTGELFF
>-|TRBJ2-2|TRBV7-3
CASSATLAGGTGELFF
>-|TRBJ1-1|TRBV29-1
CSVARQTSTEAFF
>-|TRBJ2-3|TRBV5-1
CASVRGTSGSSSTDTQYF
>-|TRBJ1-5|TRBV2
CAIQGESNQPQHF
>-|TRBJ2-2|TRBV2
CASIPGLADTGELFF
>-|TRBJ2-6|TRBV10-3
CAMRDGAGANGLTF
>-|TRBJ1-1|TRBV25-1
CASSLPQGAVGEAFF
>-|TRBJ1-2|TRBV6-5
CASSYWNTRGGYTF
>-|TRBJ2-5|TRBV10-3
CAITTSGGVSGETQYF
>-|TRBJ1-6|TRBV19
CASTPGSRGSYNSPLHF
>-|TRBJ1-1|TRBV4-1
CASSQESGNYAEAFF
>-|TRBJ2-4|TRBV2
CASSEREQACQYF
>-|TRBJ1-1|TRBV5-1
CASSWTGTESEAFF
>-|TRBJ1-6|TRBV28
CASSLRRSNSPLHF
>-|TRBJ1-5|TRBV2
CASSEIGTEQPQHF
>-|TRBJ2-7|TRBV10-3
CAISAQGGYYEQYF
>-|TRBJ1-6|TRBV5-4
CASSFGTGNSPLHF
>once|TRBJ2-3|TRBV7-2
CASSLARGAVITDTQYF
>-|TRBJ1-3|TRBV5-1
CASSVTGAGNTIYF
>-|TRBJ1-1|TRBV2
CASSSLGQGHEAFF
>-|TRBJ1-4|TRBV30
CAWSVGEKLFF
>-|TRBJ1-1|TRBV4-1
CASRRAGINTEAFF
>-|TRBJ2-7|TRBV7-9
CASSLRSSDDYEQYF
>-|TRBJ1-1|TRBV18
CASSPPTEQGRWYTEAFF
>-|TRBJ1-5|TRBV19
CASSIQTGRWDQPQHF